The sample holds a few counts of the clone carrying this T cell receptor (beta chain). Its antigen is unknown. Trimming took 5 bases from V and 3 from J, leaving 17 bases between them. CDR1 and CDR2 (germline): MNHEY, SVGEGT. The CDR3 covers 16 residues. These data originate in a study of blood T cells in healthy people across ages. Study information: About one barcoded beta molecule per two T cells was the capture yield of template switching.

Using a J-beta primer mix together with a sample-barcoded 5' primer, a second PCR was run for roughly 6 to 12 cycles. One entry per CDR3 protein, called by TCRdb with MiXCR from the 5' RACE reads. The sample lists more than 700,000 distinct CDR3 sequences; about 42% were seen once. Study-level findings and limits: Researchers deemed the diversity estimates from one million T cells underestimates. While age rose, TCR beta diversity per million T cells dropped in a roughly linear way.

The chain links TRBV6-2 or TRBV6-3 to TRBJ2-1, with D unclear. The source of this sequence is a man older than 75 in good health. The sequencing sample was made of blood. DNA of the CDR3: TGTGCCAGCAGTACCCCCGAAGCATCCCGCTACAATGAGCAGTTCTTC. It specifies CASSTPEASRYNEQFF.